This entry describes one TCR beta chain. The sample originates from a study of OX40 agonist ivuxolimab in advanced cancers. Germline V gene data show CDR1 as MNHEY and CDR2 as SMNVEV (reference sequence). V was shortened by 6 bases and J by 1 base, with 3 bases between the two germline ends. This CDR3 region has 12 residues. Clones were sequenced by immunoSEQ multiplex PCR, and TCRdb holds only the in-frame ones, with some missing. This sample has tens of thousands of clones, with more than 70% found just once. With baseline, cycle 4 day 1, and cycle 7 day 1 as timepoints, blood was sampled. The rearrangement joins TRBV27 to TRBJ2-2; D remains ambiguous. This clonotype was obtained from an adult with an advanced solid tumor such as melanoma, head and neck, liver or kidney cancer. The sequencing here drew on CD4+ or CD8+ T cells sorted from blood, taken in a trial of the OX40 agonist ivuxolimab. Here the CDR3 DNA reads TGTGCCAGCAGACAGAACACCGGGGAGCTGTTTTTT. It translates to CASRQNTGELFF.